This T cell receptor (beta chain) appears in the sequencing data of a study of blood T cell repertoires in COVID-19. The wider study: Donors in the United States, Italy and Spain gave samples during acute or convalescent COVID-19. Sources were T cells, B-cell-depleted T cells, or PBMCs; the material itself was cDNA or gDNA.

In the authors' methods: Counts of nucleated cells, estimated from reference gene primer amplification, were obtained. The protocol was immunoSEQ multiplex PCR, while the TCRdb copy is restricted to in-frame clones and leaves out a portion. V, J and clone size reflect that table, while D and trimming were determined from the DNA. The sample consists of roughly 100,000 clones, approximately 78% of them appearing once. V dropped 5 bases and J dropped 0 bases, with 16 bases sitting between them. This CDR3 is built from 16 residues. Germline V gene sequence: CDR1 LGHDT, CDR2 YNNKEL (reference sequence). This TCR was sampled from a man between 60 and 75 years old with active or convalescent COVID-19. What was sequenced was peripheral blood. The V call is TRBV3-1 (or the pseudogene TRBV3-2), the J call TRBJ1-1, with TRBD1 as a possible D gene (5 bases). Here the CDR3 DNA reads TGTGCCAGCAGCAAAGCAGGGAACATCATGAACACTGAAGCTTTCTTT. Its translation: CASSKAGNIMNTEAFF.